Listed here are 2 T cell receptor beta chains from one sample, sequenced in a study of beta chain features in type 1 diabetes. Study outcomes and limitations: Moderate but significant shortening of TCRB CDR3s was recorded in all four CD4+ subsets from Type 1 diabetes patients.

Antigen specificity for these receptors is unknown. The entirety of the isolated RNA underwent reverse transcription, so expressed TCRB transcripts were sequenced. Measured with immunoSEQ multiplex PCR; TCRdb has only the in-frame clones, and not every one. The sample carries about 340,000 clones, over 7% recorded once. Sequencing was performed on central memory CD4+ T cells from blood. These TCRs come from a man under 40 with type 1 diabetes.

This clone was counted only a few times. The rearrangement uses TRBV7-2 and TRBJ2-3; TRBD2 aligns across 9 bases. With 3 bases clipped from V and 6 bases from J, the junction kept 10 bases outside the gene matches. The CDR3 covers 16 residues. The germline gives CDR1 SGHTA, CDR2 FQGNSA. The CDR3 region has the DNA TGTGCCAGCAGCTTGGCCCTTAGCGGGGGCCTTGATACGCAGTATTTT. Amino acids: CASSLALSGGLDTQYF. The full variable domain, its missing parts supplied by reference TRBV7-2 and TRBJ2-3, is GAGVSQSPSNKVTEKGKDVELRCDPISGHTALYWYRQSLGQGLEFLIYFQGNSAPDKSGLPSDRFSAERTGGSVSTLTIQRTQQEDSAVYLCASSLALSGGLDTQYFGPGTRLTVL.

The chain combines TRBV9 with TRBJ1-2; D is ambiguous. Germline loops: CDR1 SGDLS, CDR2 YYNGEE. The length of the CDR3 is 14 residues. Trimming pared 0 bases from V and 3 bases from J, leaving 9 bases between. CDR3 region: CASSVGQRHYGYTF. The CDR3 nucleotides read TGTGCCAGCAGCGTAGGGCAGCGTCACTATGGCTACACCTTC.